This T cell receptor beta chain originates from a study of beta chain features in type 1 diabetes. As for the study in general: Sorted cells examined across all samples numbered 107,917,701. General observations from the study: TCRB CDR3s were moderately but significantly shorter in Type 1 diabetes patients in all four CD4+ subsets. Patients and controls would be equally affected if PCR favored shorter templates.

cDNA synthesis used the whole RNA isolate, giving expressed TCRB sequences. Here immunoSEQ multiplex PCR was the method, and the copy in TCRdb shows in-frame clones only, minus some. Here the sample spans around 150,000 clones, roughly 65% being singletons. CDR3 size: 13 residues. V dropped 5 bases and J dropped 0 bases, with 6 bases sitting between them. Looked up from germline, CDR1 is MNHEY and CDR2 is SVGAGI. A remark on this clone: Antigen specificity is unknown.

This sequence joins TRBV6-5 and TRBJ2-3; D gene uncertain. The sequencing input was naive CD4+ T cells from blood. The clonotype originates from a man aged 25 to 40 with type 1 diabetes. CDR3 bases: TGTGCCAGCAGTCTACCCAGCACAGATACGCAGTATTTT. It yields the protein CASSLPSTDTQYF.